This T cell receptor beta chain stems from a study of blood T cell repertoires in COVID-19. Study at large: Whether acute or convalescent, the COVID-19 samples came from the United States, Italy and Spain. The cDNA or gDNA used as material had been derived from T cells, B-cell-depleted T cells, or PBMCs.

Authors' methods: It was from reference gene primer amplification that nucleated cell counts were estimated. Clones were read by immunoSEQ multiplex PCR, and TCRdb kept only the in-frame ones, dropping some. For V, J and clone size, that table is used; D and trimming come from the DNA. The sample holds around 200,000 clones, roughly nine tenths seen once. Trimming took 3 bases from V and 1 from J; bases not matched to a gene: 3. Germline V gives CDR1 MDHEN, CDR2 SYDVKM. There are 15 residues in the CDR3. The V call is TRBV28, the J call TRBJ2-7; 10 positions agree with TRBD1. This clonotype originated in a woman in her forties or fifties in a cohort exposed to, infected with or recovered from COVID-19 (not recorded which). The material sequenced was PBMCs or T cells enriched from blood (not recorded which). Written as DNA, the CDR3 is TGTGCCAGCAGTTTGGGGACAGGGGAATCCTACGAGCAGTACTTC. Amino acids: CASSLGTGESYEQYF. Full variable domain (outside the CDR3, taken from reference TRBV28 and TRBJ2-7): DVKVTQSSRYLVKRTGEKVFLECVQDMDHENMFWYRQDPGLGLRLIYFSYDVKMKEKGDIPEGYSVSREKKERFSLILESASTNQTSMYLCASSLGTGESYEQYFGPGTRLTVT.